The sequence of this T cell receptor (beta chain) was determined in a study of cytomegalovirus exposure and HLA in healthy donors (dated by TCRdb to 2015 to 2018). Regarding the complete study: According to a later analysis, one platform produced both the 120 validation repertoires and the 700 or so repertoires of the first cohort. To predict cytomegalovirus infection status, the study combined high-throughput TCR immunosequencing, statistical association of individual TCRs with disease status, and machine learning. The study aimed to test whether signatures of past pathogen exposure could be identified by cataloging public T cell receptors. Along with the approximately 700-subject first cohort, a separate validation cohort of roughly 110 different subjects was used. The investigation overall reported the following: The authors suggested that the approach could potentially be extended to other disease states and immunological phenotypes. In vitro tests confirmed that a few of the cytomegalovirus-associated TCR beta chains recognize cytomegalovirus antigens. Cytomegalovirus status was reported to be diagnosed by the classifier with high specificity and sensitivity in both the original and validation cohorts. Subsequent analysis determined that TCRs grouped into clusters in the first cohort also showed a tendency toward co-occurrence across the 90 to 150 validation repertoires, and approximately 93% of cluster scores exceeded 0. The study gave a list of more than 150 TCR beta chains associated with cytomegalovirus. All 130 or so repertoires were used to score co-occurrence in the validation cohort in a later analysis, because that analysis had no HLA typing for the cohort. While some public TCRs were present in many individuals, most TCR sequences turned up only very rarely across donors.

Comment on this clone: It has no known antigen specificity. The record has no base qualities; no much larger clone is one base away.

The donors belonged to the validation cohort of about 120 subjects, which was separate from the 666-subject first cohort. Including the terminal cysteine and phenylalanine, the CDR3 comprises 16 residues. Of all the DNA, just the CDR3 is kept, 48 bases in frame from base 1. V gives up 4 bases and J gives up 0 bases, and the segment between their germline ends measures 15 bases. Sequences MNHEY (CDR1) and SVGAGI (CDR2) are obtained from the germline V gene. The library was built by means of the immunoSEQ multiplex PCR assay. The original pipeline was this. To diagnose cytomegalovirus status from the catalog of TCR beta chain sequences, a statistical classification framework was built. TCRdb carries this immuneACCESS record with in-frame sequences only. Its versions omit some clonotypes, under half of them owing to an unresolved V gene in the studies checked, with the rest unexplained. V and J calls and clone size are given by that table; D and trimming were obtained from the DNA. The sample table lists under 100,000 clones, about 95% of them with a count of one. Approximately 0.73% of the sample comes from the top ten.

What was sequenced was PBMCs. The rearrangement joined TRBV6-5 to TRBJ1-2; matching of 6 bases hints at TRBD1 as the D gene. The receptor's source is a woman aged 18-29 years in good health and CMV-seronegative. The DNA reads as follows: TGTGCCAGCAGTTCGGACAGCGGATGGGCTAACTATGGCTACACCTTC. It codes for CASSSDSGWANYGYTF.